Listed below are T cell receptor beta chains from one sample, sequenced in a study of T cells in Graves' hyperthyroidism and ophthalmopathy. TCRdb passed the multiplex PCR reads through MiXCR, listing each CDR3 protein once. The repertoire consists of 470,000 or so distinct CDR3 sequences, with less than 25% occurring once and the leading ten covering more than 20%. The sample comprised blood. The receptor set was obtained from a man younger than 30 with Graves' hyperthyroidism. Each CDR3 is given with its conserved first and last residue. A D gene is named only where the DNA matches it firmly. Some rows have no size entry. The others give once, few or many, or a class for an expanded clone.

d_gene,j_gene,abundance,v_gene,CDR3nt,CDR3aa
NA,TRBJ2-5,many,TRBV25-1,TGTGCCAGCAGTGAAGGGAGAATGGGGACCCGAGAGACCCAGTACTTC,CASSEGRMGTRETQYF
NA,TRBJ2-2,NA,TRBV28,TGTGCCAGCAGTACCCACAGGAAGGCCGGGGAGCTGTTTTTT,CASSTHRKAGELFF
NA,TRBJ2-7,many,TRBV4-1,TGCGCCAGCAGCCAAGAGAACAACTACGAGCAGTACTTC,CASSQENNYEQYF
TRBD2,TRBJ2-7,NA,TRBV11-2,TGTGCCAGCAGCTTAGGAGCGGGGGAGCCCTACGAGCAGTACTTC,CASSLGAGEPYEQYF
NA,TRBJ2-5,many,TRBV15,TGTGCCACCAGCAGCCAGCGGCAAGAGACCCAGTACTTC,CATSSQRQETQYF
NA,TRBJ1-2,few,TRBV9,TGTGCCAGCAGCGGTCCGCGGCAGAGGCATGGCTACACCTTC,CASSGPRQRHGYTF
NA,TRBJ1-5,many,TRBV5-1,TGCGCCAGCAGCTCCAGAAACACAAAGGGACTTAGAAGACAGCCCCAGCATTTT,CASSSRNTKGLRRQPQHF
NA,TRBJ1-1,NA,TRBV30,TGTGCCTGGGTTGGGGTCACTGAAGCTTGCTTT,CAWVGVTEACF
NA,TRBJ1-5,many,TRBV28,TGTGCCAGCACTATGGGGGGGGGCAATCAGCCCCAGCATTTT,CASTMGGGNQPQHF
NA,TRBJ1-2,NA,TRBV12-3/TRBV12-4,TGTGCCAGCACTACGGTGGGGAGAGGCTACACCTTC,CASTTVGRGYTF
NA,TRBJ1-5,many,TRBV4-1,TGCGCCAGCAGCCAAGTGTCGGGGGCGGTTCAGCCCCAGCATTTT,CASSQVSGAVQPQHF
NA,TRBJ2-2,NA,TRBV20-1,TGCAGTGTCAGAGAGGGGAGAGACACCGGGGAGCTGTTTTTT,CSVREGRDTGELFF
TRBD1,TRBJ1-2,NA,TRBV11-2,TGTGCCAGCAGCGCGCAGGGGGACAGGTTCACCCTTTATAGCTACACCTTC,CASSAQGDRFTLYSYTF
NA,TRBJ1-2,many,TRBV19,TGTGCCAGTAGTATCAGTGGGTATGGCTACACCTTC,CASSISGYGYTF
NA,TRBJ1-3,many,TRBV7-8,TGTGCCAGCAGCTTATTGGCTAACTCTGGAAACACCATATATTTT,CASSLLANSGNTIYF
NA,TRBJ2-7,NA,TRBV2,TGTGCCAGCAGAGGCGGGGAGCTATCCTACGAGCAGTACTTC,CASRGGELSYEQYF
TRBD1,TRBJ1-5,many,TRBV4-2,TGTGCCAGCAGCCAAACCTACAGGGGAGATCAGCCCCAGCATTTT,CASSQTYRGDQPQHF
TRBD1,TRBJ1-1,many,TRBV28,TGTGCCAGCAATTTCCTGGGACAGCCGAACACTGAAGCTTTCTTT,CASNFLGQPNTEAFF
TRBD1,TRBJ1-5,many,TRBV24-1,TGTGCCACCAGTGAAAACGGACAGGGCCATCGGCCCCAGCATTTT,CATSENGQGHRPQHF
NA,TRBJ1-2,many,TRBV12-3/TRBV12-4,TGTGCCAGCAGTTTCGTCACAGGTCGGGACTATGGCTACACCTTC,CASSFVTGRDYGYTF
NA,TRBJ1-1,NA,TRBV6-5,TGTGCCAGCAGTTCACAATCTGGAAGCACTGAAGCTTTCTTT,CASSSQSGSTEAFF
TRBD1,TRBJ2-4,many,TRBV29-1,TGCAGCGCCGCCACCGGGACAGGCAAAAACATTCAGTACTTC,CSAATGTGKNIQYF
TRBD1,TRBJ2-7,few,TRBV27,TGTGCCAGCAGTTTAGAGGACAGGGGTTCTCTACGGGAGCAGTACTTC,CASSLEDRGSLREQYF
NA,TRBJ2-5,many,TRBV27,TGTGCCAGCAAAAAGGGAGCGGGCTCCCAAGAGACCCAGTACTTC,CASKKGAGSQETQYF
NA,TRBJ2-7,many,TRBV12-5,TGTGCTAGTGGTTTGGTAGTGAGGCTGGGACTCTCCTACGAGCAGTACTTC,CASGLVVRLGLSYEQYF
NA,TRBJ1-1,many,TRBV12-3/TRBV12-4,TGTGCCAGCAGTTTGGGAACAGGGTCCCCTGAAGCTTTCTTT,CASSLGTGSPEAFF
TRBD2,TRBJ2-5,many,TRBV20-1,TGCAGTGCTAGAAAGTCTAGCGGGGGGGGAGAGACCCAGTACTTC,CSARKSSGGGETQYF
NA,TRBJ2-7,few,TRBV30,TGTGCCTGGAGTGTAAAGGGGGGATACGAGCAGTACTTC,CAWSVKGGYEQYF
NA,TRBJ1-1,many,TRBV13,TGTGCCAGCAGCTTCTCCGTCCCGAACACTGAAGCTTTCTTT,CASSFSVPNTEAFF
TRBD2,TRBJ2-3,few,TRBV11-2,TGTGCCAGCAGCTTAATCGGGGGGGGCCGGACAGATACGCAGTATTTT,CASSLIGGGRTDTQYF
NA,TRBJ2-7,NA,TRBV20-1,TGCAGCCTCGCCCGACTAGCCTACGAGCAGTACTTC,CSLARLAYEQYF
TRBD1,TRBJ2-7,NA,TRBV6-1,TGTGCCAGCAGTGAAGCCAGGGGACAGACATACGAGCAGTACTTC,CASSEARGQTYEQYF
NA,TRBJ2-7,many,TRBV5-1,TGCGCCAGCAGCTTGTACAGGAACCACCCCGAGCAGTACTTC,CASSLYRNHPEQYF
NA,TRBJ2-7,NA,TRBV6-1,TGTGCCAGCAGTCCCAAACTTACGAACCGGGACCTATACGAGCAGTACTTC,CASSPKLTNRDLYEQYF
NA,TRBJ2-7,many,TRBV2,TGTGCCAGCAGGGTCGCACCCCCCTACGAGCAGTACTTC,CASRVAPPYEQYF
TRBD2,TRBJ2-7,NA,TRBV4-2,TGTGCCAGCAGCCTCGAACCCGAGCGGGGGAGCTACGAGCAGTACTTC,CASSLEPERGSYEQYF
TRBD1,TRBJ2-7,many,TRBV12-3/TRBV12-4,TGTGCCAGCAGTTCACGGGACAGGGCTAACTACGAGCAGTACTTC,CASSSRDRANYEQYF